These 17 T cell receptor beta chains originate from one sample sequenced in a study of blood T cell repertoires in COVID-19. Sequencing was performed with immunoSEQ multiplex PCR; in TCRdb, only in-frame clones are kept and a portion is missing. Of 75,000 to 100,000 clones listed, roughly nine tenths were seen once; the top ten hold about 5.2%. The material sequenced was peripheral blood. These receptors originate from a man aged 55 to 70 with acute or convalescent COVID-19.

This chain joins TRBV14 and TRBJ2-5; D is possibly TRBD2 (6 bases). The germline gives CDR1 SGHDN, CDR2 FVKESK. The CDR3 loop spans 15 amino acids. V was cut by 1 base and J by 1 base, with 10 bases left in between. The CDR3 coding sequence is TGTGCCAGCAGCCAAGCGGGGGTATCCCAAGAGACCCAGTACTTC. This encodes CASSQAGVSQETQYF.

This chain links TRBV9 with TRBJ2-3, with a tentative D call TRBD2 (5 bases). V lost 4 bases, J lost 2 bases, and 17 bases lay in between. CDR1 is SGDLS, CDR2 YYNGEE, per germline. The CDR3 is 16 amino acids. CDR3 protein: CASSSPEGSDTDTQYF. The CDR3 DNA follows: TGTGCCAGCAGCTCCCCTGAGGGCTCCGACACAGATACGCAGTATTTT.

The J gene is TRBJ2-3, the V gene TRBV11-2; 7 bases fit TRBD2. CDR3 length equals 15 residues. Germline lookup yields CDR1 SGHAT and CDR2 FQNNGV. Unmatched junction bases numbered 12, after V lost 1 base and J lost 11 bases. For the CDR3, the DNA is TGTGCCAGCAGCTTAGTGGCGGGTCCACGGGGGGTGCAGTATTTT. It yields the protein CASSLVAGPRGVQYF. The complete variable domain, with remaining parts taken from reference TRBV11-2 and TRBJ2-3, reads EAGVAQSPRYKIIEKRQSVAFWCNPISGHATLYWYQQILGQGPKLLIQFQNNGVVDDSQLPKDRFSAERLKGVDSTLKIQPAKLEDSAVYLCASSLVAGPRGVQYFGPGTRLTVL.

The rearrangement joins TRBV7-2 to TRBJ2-7, with no clear D. The CDR3 runs 15 residues. V was shortened by 1 base and J by 0 bases, with 10 bases between the two germline ends. Per germline, CDR1 SGHTA and CDR2 FQGNSA. Written as DNA, the CDR3 is TGTGCCAGCAGCTTAGAGGCAGGTCACTCCTACGAGCAGTACTTC. Translation gives CASSLEAGHSYEQYF.

The gene calls are TRBV30 and TRBJ2-1, with 10 bases fitting TRBD2. Germline CDR1 reads GTSNPN; CDR2 reads SVGIG (reference sequence). CDR3 length: 13 residues. The ends lost 5 bases at V and 8 bases at J; junction bases unmatched: 6. The CDR3 region is CAWLAGAWDEQFF. The CDR3 region has the DNA TGTGCCTGGCTAGCGGGGGCTTGGGATGAGCAGTTCTTC.

The chain joins TRBV6-1 to TRBJ1-4; possibly TRBD1 for D (5 bases). This CDR3 has 13 amino acids. The germline V gene encodes CDR1 MNHNS and CDR2 SASEGT. V lost 1 base and J lost 10, with 10 bases in between. The CDR3 here is CASSEEGRGKLFF. In DNA, the CDR3 is TGTGCCAGCAGTGAAGAGGGAAGGGGAAAACTGTTTTTT.

This chain uses TRBV12-3 or TRBV12-4 with TRBJ1-2; 8 bases map to TRBD1. V was pared by 4 bases and J by 5 bases, with 3 bases of the junction left unmatched. This CDR3 is 13 amino acids long. CDR3 amino acids: CASSWTGKYGYTF. Here the CDR3 DNA reads TGTGCCAGCAGTTGGACAGGGAAATATGGCTACACCTTC.

The J gene is TRBJ1-1, the V gene TRBV19, with 7 bases matching TRBD1. Germline assignment: CDR1 LNHDA and CDR2 SQIVND (reference sequence). The V and J ends lost 7 bases and 3 bases, in that order; junction bases with no gene match: 14. CDR3 length: 16 amino acids. In DNA form, the CDR3 reads TGTGCCAGTAACTACAGGGGTATGGGCCTGGACACTGAAGCTTTCTTT. Protein sequence: CASNYRGMGLDTEAFF. The full variable domain, with the rest looked up from reference TRBV19 and TRBJ1-1, is DGGITQSPKYLFRKEGQNVTLSCEQNLNHDAMYWYRQDPGQGLRLIYYSQIVNDFQKGDIAEGYSVSREKKESFPLTVTSAQKNPTAFYLCASNYRGMGLDTEAFFGQGTRLTVV.

This chain uses TRBV9 with TRBJ2-1, with TRBD2 matching 8 bases. This CDR3 comprises 15 residues. Losses at the gene ends were 3 bases for V and 5 bases for J; bases not matched to a gene: 7. From germline, CDR1 is SGDLS and CDR2 YYNGEE. CDR3 bases: TGTGCCAGCAGCGCGTCAGCGGGGGCCAACAATGAGCAGTTCTTC. This translates into CASSASAGANNEQFF.

This chain uses TRBV14 with TRBJ1-6; D is unclear. Trimming stripped 2 bases from V and 7 bases from J, with 9 bases between. There are 14 residues in the CDR3. Germline loops: CDR1 SGHDN, CDR2 FVKESK. CDR3 bases: TGTGCCAGCAGCCAACCAAACAGAAATTCACCCCTCCACTTT. Protein product: CASSQPNRNSPLHF.

The chain uses TRBV29-1 and TRBJ2-6; 10 nucleotides match TRBD1. J lost 2 bases, V lost 1 base, and 5 bases had no gene match. CDR3 length equals 17 residues. Germline loops: CDR1 SQVTM, CDR2 ANQGSEA. This CDR3 is CSVEAATGGAGANVLTF. DNA of the CDR3: TGCAGCGTTGAAGCCGCGACAGGGGGCGCTGGGGCCAACGTCCTGACTTTC.

The rearrangement uses TRBV7-9 and TRBJ1-1; D perhaps matches TRBD1 (6 bases). The CDR3 sequence is 14 residues long. Germline V gene lookup returns CDR1 SEHNR and CDR2 FQNEAQ (reference sequence). The V and J ends lost 2 bases and 1 base respectively, with 8 bases between them. The DNA of the CDR3 is TGTGCCAGCAGCTTAAGGACAGAGAACACTGAAGCTTTCTTT. Amino acid sequence: CASSLRTENTEAFF.

The chain joins TRBV7-8 to TRBJ1-6, with 9 bases matching TRBD1. This CDR3 is built from 14 residues. Germline CDR1 is SGHVS and CDR2 is FQNEAQ. V lost 7 bases, J lost 10 bases, and 8 bases stayed unmatched. CDR3 nucleotides: TGTGCCAGCACCTCGGACAGGGGAGGGTCACCCCTCCACTTT. Translation gives CASTSDRGGSPLHF.

The chain joins TRBV5-6 to TRBJ1-1; D gene unclear. Germline V gene lookup returns CDR1 SGHDT and CDR2 YYEEEE. CDR3 length: 13 amino acids. Trimming pared 4 bases from V and 4 bases from J, leaving 11 bases between. This CDR3 reads CASSLGGPTEAFF. CDR3 bases: TGTGCCAGCAGCCTAGGTGGCCCCACTGAAGCTTTCTTT.

This rearrangement joins TRBV7-9 to TRBJ2-1; TRBD1 aligns across 8 bases. In germline, CDR1 is SEHNR, CDR2 FQNEAQ (reference sequence). V was clipped by 4 bases and J by 5 bases; unmatched bases: 7. The length of the CDR3 is 15 residues. The CDR3: CASSYGQGKHNEQFF. In DNA, the CDR3 is TGTGCCAGCAGCTACGGACAGGGTAAACACAATGAGCAGTTCTTC.

This clone appeared once. V is TRBV19 and J is TRBJ2-6; 9 bases are shared with TRBD1. The CDR3 length is 18 residues. After removal of 9 bases from V and 0 bases from J, the junction contained 12 bases not matched to a gene. The germline V gene has CDR1 LNHDA and CDR2 SQIVND (reference sequence). CDR3 loop: CARPRAYRGPSGANVLTF. CDR3 nucleotides: TGTGCCAGACCTAGGGCCTACAGGGGGCCCTCTGGGGCCAACGTCCTGACTTTC.

J is TRBJ2-5 and V is TRBV11-1, with a tentative D call TRBD1 (5 bases). CDR1 and CDR2 (germline): SGHAT, FQDESV (reference sequence). This CDR3 spans 13 amino acids. V was shortened by 6 bases and J by 2 bases, with 10 bases between the two germline ends. DNA for the CDR3: TGTGCCAGCAGTTCTGACAGACAAGAGACCCAGTACTTC. It yields the protein CASSSDRQETQYF.